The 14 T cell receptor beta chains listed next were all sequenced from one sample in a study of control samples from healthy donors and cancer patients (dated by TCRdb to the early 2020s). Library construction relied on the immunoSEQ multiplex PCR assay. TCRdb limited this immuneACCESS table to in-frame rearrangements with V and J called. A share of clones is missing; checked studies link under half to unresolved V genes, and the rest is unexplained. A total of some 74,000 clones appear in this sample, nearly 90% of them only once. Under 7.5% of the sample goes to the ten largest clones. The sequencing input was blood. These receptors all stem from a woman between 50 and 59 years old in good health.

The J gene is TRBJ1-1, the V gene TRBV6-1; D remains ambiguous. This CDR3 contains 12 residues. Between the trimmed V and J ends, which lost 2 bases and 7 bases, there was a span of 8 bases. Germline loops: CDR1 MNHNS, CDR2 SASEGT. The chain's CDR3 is CASSELRDEAFF. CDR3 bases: TGTGCCAGCAGTGAACTTCGGGATGAAGCTTTCTTT.

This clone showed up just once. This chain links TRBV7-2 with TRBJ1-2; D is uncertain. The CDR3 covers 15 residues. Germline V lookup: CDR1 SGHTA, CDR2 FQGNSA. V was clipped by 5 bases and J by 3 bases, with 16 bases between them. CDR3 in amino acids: CASSLDNGFDYGYTF. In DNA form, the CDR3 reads TGTGCCAGCAGCCTCGACAACGGGTTCGACTATGGCTACACCTTC.

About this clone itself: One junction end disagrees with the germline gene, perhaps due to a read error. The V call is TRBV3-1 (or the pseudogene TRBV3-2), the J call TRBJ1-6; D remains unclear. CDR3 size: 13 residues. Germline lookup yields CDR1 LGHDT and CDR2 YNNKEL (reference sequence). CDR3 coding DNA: TGTGCCAGCAGCCAAGAATTTAATGCACCCCTCCACTTT. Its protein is CASSQEFNAPLHF.

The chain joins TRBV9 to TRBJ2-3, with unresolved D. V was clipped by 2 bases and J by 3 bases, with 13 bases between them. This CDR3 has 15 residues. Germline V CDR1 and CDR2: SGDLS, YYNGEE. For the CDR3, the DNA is TGTGCCAGCAGCGTCTTCGGCAGAGAAACAGATACGCAGTATTTT. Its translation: CASSVFGRETDTQYF.

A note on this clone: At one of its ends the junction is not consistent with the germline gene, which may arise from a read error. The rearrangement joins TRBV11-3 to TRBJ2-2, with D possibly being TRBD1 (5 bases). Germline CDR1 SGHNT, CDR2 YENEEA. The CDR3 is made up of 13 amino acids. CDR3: CANSAGQGGELFF. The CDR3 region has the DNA TGTGCCAACAGCGCAGGGCAGGGCGGGGAGCTGTTTTTT.

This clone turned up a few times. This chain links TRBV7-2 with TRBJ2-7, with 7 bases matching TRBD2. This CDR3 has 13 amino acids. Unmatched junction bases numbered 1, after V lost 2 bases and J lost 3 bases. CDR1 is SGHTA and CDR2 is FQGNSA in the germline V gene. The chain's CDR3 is CASSLQRGYEQYF. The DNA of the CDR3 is TGTGCCAGCAGCTTACAGCGGGGCTACGAGCAGTACTTC.

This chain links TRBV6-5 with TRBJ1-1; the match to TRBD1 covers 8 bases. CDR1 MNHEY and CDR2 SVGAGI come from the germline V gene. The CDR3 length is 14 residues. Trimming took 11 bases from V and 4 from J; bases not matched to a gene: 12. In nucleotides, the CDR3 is TGTGCCGGCATGCGGACAGGGCGGTCCACTGAAGCTTTCTTT. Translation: CAGMRTGRSTEAFF.

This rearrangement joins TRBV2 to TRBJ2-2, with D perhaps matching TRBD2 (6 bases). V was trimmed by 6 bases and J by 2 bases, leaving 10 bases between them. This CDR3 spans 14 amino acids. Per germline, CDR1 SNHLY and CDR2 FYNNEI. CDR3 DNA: TGTGCCAGCAGCCTGACTAGAAACACCGGGGAGCTGTTTTTT. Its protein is CASSLTRNTGELFF.

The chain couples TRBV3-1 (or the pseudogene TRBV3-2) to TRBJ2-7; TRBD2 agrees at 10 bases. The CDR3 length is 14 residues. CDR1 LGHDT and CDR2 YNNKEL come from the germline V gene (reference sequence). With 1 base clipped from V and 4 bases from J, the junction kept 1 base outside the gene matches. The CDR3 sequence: CASSQVTSGYEQYF. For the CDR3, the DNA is TGTGCCAGCAGCCAAGTGACTAGCGGGTACGAGCAGTACTTC.

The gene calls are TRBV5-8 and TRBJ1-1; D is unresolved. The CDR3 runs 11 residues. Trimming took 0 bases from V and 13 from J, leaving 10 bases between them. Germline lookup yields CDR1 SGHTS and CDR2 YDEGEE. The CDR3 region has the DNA TGTGCCAGCAGCTTGGTGGGGAGCGGTTTCTTT. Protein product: CASSLVGSGFF.

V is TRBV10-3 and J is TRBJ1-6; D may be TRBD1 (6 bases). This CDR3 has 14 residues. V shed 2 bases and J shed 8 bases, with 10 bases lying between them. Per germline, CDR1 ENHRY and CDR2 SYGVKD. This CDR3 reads CAISEDRYYSPLHF. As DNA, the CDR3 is TGTGCCATCAGTGAGGACAGGTATTATTCACCCCTCCACTTT.

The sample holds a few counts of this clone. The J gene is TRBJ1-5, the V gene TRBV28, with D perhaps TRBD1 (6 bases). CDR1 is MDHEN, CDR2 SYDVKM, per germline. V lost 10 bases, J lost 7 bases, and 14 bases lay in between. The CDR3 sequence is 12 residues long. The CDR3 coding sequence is TGTGCCACCAAACAGGGTCTGCAGCCCCAGCATTTT. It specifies CATKQGLQPQHF.

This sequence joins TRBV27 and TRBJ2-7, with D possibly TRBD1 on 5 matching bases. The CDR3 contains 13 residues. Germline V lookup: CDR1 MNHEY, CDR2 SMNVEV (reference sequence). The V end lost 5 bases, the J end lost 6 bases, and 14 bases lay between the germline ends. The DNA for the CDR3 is TGTGCCAGCAGTGGGGCACCGATGGGCGAGCAGTACTTC. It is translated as CASSGAPMGEQYF.

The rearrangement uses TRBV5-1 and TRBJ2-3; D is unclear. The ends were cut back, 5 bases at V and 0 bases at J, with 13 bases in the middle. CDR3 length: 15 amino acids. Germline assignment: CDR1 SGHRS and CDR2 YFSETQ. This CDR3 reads CASRPQKYSTDTQYF. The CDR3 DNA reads TGCGCCAGCAGACCCCAAAAATATAGCACAGATACGCAGTATTTT.